This T cell receptor beta chain was obtained from a study of T cell clonality in common variable immunodeficiency. In this sample, this clone turned up many times. The antigen is not known. The read terminates 3 residues before the CDR3 end, so the remaining end is supplied by the germline J gene. V lost 2 bases to trimming and J lost 4 bases; unmatched junction nucleotides: 10. The CDR3 consists of 15 residues. Germline V lookup: CDR1 DFQATT, CDR2 SNEGSKA (reference sequence). CVID and control samples used equivalent genomic DNA input. The data were produced by immunoSEQ multiplex PCR, yet TCRdb's version contains in-frame clones alone and is incomplete. The table lists around 9,200 clones, no singletons, with about 4.5% in the top ten. Regarding the study as a whole: TCRbeta clonality was increased in CVID versus healthy controls. In common variable immunodeficiency, TCR beta chains reportedly carried fewer deletions and N-nucleotide insertions.

What was sequenced was peripheral blood mononuclear cells. The V call is TRBV20-1, the J call TRBJ2-7; 8 nucleotides align to TRBD1. This TCR was sampled from a human donor with common variable immunodeficiency. This chain's CDR3 is CSARNGQGARYEQYF. The DNA read from the CDR3 is TGCAGTGCTAGAAATGGGCAGGGGGCTCGGTACGAG.